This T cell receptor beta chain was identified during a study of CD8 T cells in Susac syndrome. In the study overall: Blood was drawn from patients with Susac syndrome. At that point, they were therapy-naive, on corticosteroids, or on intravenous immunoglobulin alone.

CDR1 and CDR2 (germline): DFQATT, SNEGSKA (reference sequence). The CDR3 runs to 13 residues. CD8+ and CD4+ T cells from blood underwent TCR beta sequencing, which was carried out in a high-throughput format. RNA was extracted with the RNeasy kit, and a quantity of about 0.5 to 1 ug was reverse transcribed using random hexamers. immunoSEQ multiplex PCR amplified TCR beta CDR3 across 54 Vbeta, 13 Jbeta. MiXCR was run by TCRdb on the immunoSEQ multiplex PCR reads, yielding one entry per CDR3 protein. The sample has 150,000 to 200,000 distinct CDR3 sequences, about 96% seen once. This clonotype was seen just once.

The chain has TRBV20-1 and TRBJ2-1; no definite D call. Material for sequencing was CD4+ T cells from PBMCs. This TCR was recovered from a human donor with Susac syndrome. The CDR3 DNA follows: TGCAGCGGGTTTTCCTTATTTTCGGCGGAGCAGTTCTTC. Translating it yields CSGFSLFSAEQFF.